The following is a TCR beta chain sequence with its context. Its target is not known. The record originates from a study of siplizumab effects on memory and regulatory T cells. The study, taken as a whole, reports: Proliferating Tregs taken from siplizumab cultures were not shown to have a confirmed suppressive function.

The V gene's germline CDR1 is MRHNA and CDR2 SNTAGT. The length of the CDR3 is 19 residues. Trimming pared 8 bases from V and 9 bases from J, leaving 35 bases between. It was 75,000 to 100,000 TCR templates that were assayed per sample. Data came from immunoSEQ multiplex PCR; TCRdb stores just in-frame clones and leaves some out. Of 75,000 to 100,000 clones in the sample, around 94% were seen once. The chain uses TRBV6-4 and TRBJ2-4; possibly TRBD1 for D (6 bases). Input material: non-Treg CD4+ T cells sorted from blood. The source is a human donor in good health. CDR3 sequence reads: CASLIQRQEKKPSHGIQYF. In nucleotides, the CDR3 is TGTGCCAGCCTAATTCAACGACAGGAGAAGAAACCTAGCCATGGCATTCAGTACTTC.